This paragraph covers one TCR beta chain sequence. The entry originates in a study of CD8 T cells in Susac syndrome. Trimming removed 5 bases at V and 7 bases at J, with 8 bases between. The CDR3 loop spans 11 amino acids. The germline V gene encodes CDR1 LNHDA and CDR2 SQIVND (reference sequence). After extraction with the RNeasy kit, roughly 0.45 to 1 ug of the RNA was reverse transcribed using random hexamers. One entry per CDR3 protein results from TCRdb running MiXCR on the immunoSEQ multiplex PCR reads. This sample has 110,000 or so distinct CDR3 sequences, with roughly 92% found just once. This sequence originates from a human donor in good health. The chain combines TRBV19 with TRBJ2-5; D is ambiguous. The specimen was CD4+ T cells from PBMCs. The CDR3 is CASSAGWTQYF. The CDR3 DNA sequence: TGTGCCAGTAGTGCAGGTTGGACCCAGTACTTC.